Each of the 24 T cell receptor beta chains below was sequenced from the same sample in a study of blood T cell repertoires in COVID-19. Method: immunoSEQ multiplex PCR; TCRdb's copy keeps in-frame clones and lacks some. This table holds some 330,000 clones, around 86% found once. Sequencing was done on a sample of PBMCs or T cells enriched from blood (not recorded which). The receptors originated from a woman between 45 and 60 years old who had recovered from COVID-19.

This chain connects TRBV11-2 to TRBJ1-1, with D hard to call. Germline V gene lookup returns CDR1 SGHAT and CDR2 FQNNGV. This CDR3 contains 14 residues. Trimming removed 7 bases at V and 5 bases at J, with 17 bases between. CDR3 DNA sequence: TGTGCCAGCAACCCTACCCGGGCGGGGACTGAAGCTTTCTTT. The encoded protein is CASNPTRAGTEAFF.

This chain connects TRBV6-5 to TRBJ1-2; D not resolved. Germline values: CDR1 MNHEY, CDR2 SVGAGI. Trimming left V 6 bases short and J 4 bases short, with 12 bases between. This CDR3 contains 13 residues. The CDR3 protein is CASRDGYGYGYTF. The CDR3 DNA sequence: TGTGCCAGCAGAGACGGGTATGGCTATGGCTACACCTTC.

Comments on this clone: The DNA is left out, because the CDR3 cannot be placed on it with certainty; the CDR3 is given as TCRdb lists it. The rearrangement joins TRBV6-2 or TRBV6-3 to TRBJ2-7; the D call TRBD2 from the table was never checked on the DNA. CDR1 and CDR2 (germline): MNHEY, SVGEGT. The CDR3 spans 17 amino acids, including both terminal residues. The CDR3 sequence: CASSSSAGGPSGYEQYF.

V usage is TRBV5-4 and J usage is TRBJ2-3, with TRBD2 matching over 12 bases. J lost 2 bases, V lost 4 bases, and 11 bases had no gene match. This CDR3 has 18 residues. The germline CDR1 and CDR2 sequences are SGHNT and YYREEE (reference sequence). CDR3 in DNA: TGTGCCAGCAGCCGGCCTAGCGGGAGGGCCTCAACCACAGATACGCAGTATTTT. It translates to CASSRPSGRASTTDTQYF.

This chain links TRBV25-1 with TRBJ1-3, with D uncertain. Germline V lookup: CDR1 MGHDK, CDR2 SYGVNS. The V and J ends lost 4 bases and 4 bases respectively, with 8 bases between them. There are 13 residues in the CDR3. The CDR3 spells CASSGTVGNTIYF. In DNA, the CDR3 is TGTGCCAGCAGTGGTACAGTAGGAAACACCATATATTTT.

The chain uses TRBV6-5 and TRBJ1-2; 7 bases align to TRBD1. The germline V gene encodes CDR1 MNHEY and CDR2 SVGAGI. The CDR3 covers 11 residues. The CDR3 DNA follows: TGTGCGACAGGGCCCCACTATGGCTACACCTTC. It encodes CATGPHYGYTF.

The chain recombines TRBV5-5 with TRBJ2-7; tentative D call: TRBD2 (5 bases). Germline CDR1 is SGHKS and CDR2 is YYEKEE (reference sequence). The CDR3 totals 16 residues. Trimming stripped 0 bases from V and 0 bases from J, with 13 bases between. This chain's CDR3 is CASSLGALATSYEQYF. For the CDR3, the DNA is TGTGCCAGCAGCTTGGGGGCTCTAGCAACCTCCTACGAGCAGTACTTC. Complete variable domain (other parts from reference TRBV5-5 and TRBJ2-7): DAGVTQSPTHLIKTRGQQVTLRCSPISGHKSVSWYQQVLGQGPQFIFQYYEKEERGRGNFPDRFSARQFPNYSSELNVNALLLGDSALYLCASSLGALATSYEQYFGPGTRLTVT.

This chain links TRBV4-2 with TRBJ1-4; D gene unclear. Germline CDR1 is LGHNA and CDR2 is YNFKEQ. The CDR3 has 13 residues. V was clipped by 2 bases and J by 7 bases, with 8 bases between them. The CDR3 loop reads CASSQSLGEKLFF. DNA of the CDR3: TGTGCCAGCAGCCAAAGTCTAGGTGAAAAACTGTTTTTT.

The chain is built from TRBV10-3 and TRBJ2-3, with 7 positions matching TRBD2. The CDR3 length is 15 residues. Unmatched junction bases numbered 6, after V lost 4 bases and J lost 2 bases. Germline values: CDR1 ENHRY, CDR2 SYGVKD. CDR3 sequence reads: CAISVVTSSTDTQYF. The CDR3 DNA follows: TGTGCCATCAGTGTGGTGACTAGCTCCACAGATACGCAGTATTTT.

This clone came up a few times. The chain combines TRBV5-5 with TRBJ1-1; 9 positions match TRBD1. The CDR3 is 16 residues long. J was trimmed by 5 bases and V by 1 base; bases with no gene match: 9. Per germline, CDR1 SGHKS and CDR2 YYEKEE (reference sequence). The CDR3 sequence: CASSLLSRDRGTEAFF. CDR3 nucleotide sequence: TGTGCCAGCAGCTTGCTTAGTCGAGACAGGGGGACTGAAGCTTTCTTT.

The V call is TRBV5-5, the J call TRBJ1-6, with D tentatively TRBD1 (5 bases). Germline V CDR1 and CDR2: SGHKS, YYEKEE (reference sequence). Trimming removed 0 bases from V and 6 bases from J, with 22 bases in between. The CDR3 is made up of 19 amino acids. The CDR3 nucleotides read TGTGCCAGCAGCTTGGCCGTGACGGGCAGGTGGGGGGGTAATTCACCCCTCCACTTT. It codes for CASSLAVTGRWGGNSPLHF.

This chain joins TRBV6-5 and TRBJ2-1; 9 bases align to TRBD2. The CDR3 totals 16 residues. CDR1 and CDR2 (germline): MNHEY, SVGAGI. V lost 2 bases and J lost 2; bases outside the gene matches: 4. CDR3 nucleotide sequence: TGTGCCAGCAGTTACGAGGCGGGGGGGCCCTACAATGAGCAGTTCTTC. This sequence encodes CASSYEAGGPYNEQFF.

Points on this clone: A read error is possible here, since a much larger clone lies one base away. The chain couples TRBV9 to TRBJ2-1; D is uncertain. The CDR3 sequence is 14 residues long. Between the trimmed V and J ends, which lost 0 bases and 0 bases, there was a span of 4 bases. Germline CDR1 SGDLS, CDR2 YYNGEE. The CDR3 coding sequence is TGTGCCAGCAGCGTAGCGAGCTCCTACAATGAGCAGTTCTTC. Translated: CASSVASSYNEQFF.

This chain connects TRBV30 to TRBJ1-2; D is ambiguous. Between the trimmed V and J ends, which lost 0 bases and 0 bases, there was a span of 8 bases. The CDR3 spans 14 residues. Germline CDR1 GTSNPN, CDR2 SVGIG (reference sequence). In DNA form, the CDR3 reads TGTGCCTGGAGTGTCGGTGGAGCTAACTATGGCTACACCTTC. Translating it yields CAWSVGGANYGYTF. Complete variable domain (other parts from reference TRBV30 and TRBJ1-2): SQTIHQWPATLVQPVGSPLSLECTVEGTSNPNLYWYRQAAGRGLQLLFYSVGIGQISSEVPQNLSASRPQDRQFILSSKKLLLSDSGFYLCAWSVGGANYGYTFGSGTRLTVV.

The chain joins TRBV6-1 to TRBJ2-7; TRBD2 aligns across 7 bases. V lost 3 bases, J lost 6 bases, and 5 bases stayed unmatched. This CDR3 spans 13 amino acids. Germline V lookup: CDR1 MNHNS, CDR2 SASEGT. The CDR3 DNA is TGTGCCAGCAGTGAGGAGGGACTAAGCGAGCAGTACTTC. This encodes CASSEEGLSEQYF.

The chain combines TRBV3-1 (or the pseudogene TRBV3-2) with TRBJ1-1; TRBD1 is a possible D gene (5 bases). This CDR3 contains 12 residues. Germline V gives CDR1 LGHDT, CDR2 YNNKEL (reference sequence). V lost 6 bases, J lost 6 bases, and 11 bases lay in between. The CDR3 reads CASSAWGAEAFF. CDR3 sequence (DNA): TGTGCCAGCAGTGCATGGGGGGCTGAAGCTTTCTTT.

The rearrangement links TRBV19 to TRBJ2-4; the D gene is possibly TRBD2 (6 bases). Germline V CDR1 and CDR2: LNHDA, SQIVND (reference sequence). The CDR3 has 14 amino acids. V was pared by 3 bases and J by 3 bases, with 9 bases between. The DNA for the CDR3 is TGTGCCAGTAGTATTGGGGGAGGCAAAAACATTCAGTACTTC. Residues: CASSIGGGKNIQYF.

The sample holds one count of this clone. The rearrangement uses TRBV5-1 and TRBJ1-1; TRBD1 aligns across 7 bases. From germline, CDR1 is SGHRS and CDR2 YFSETQ. This CDR3 contains 13 residues. Germline trimming cut 5 bases from V and 10 bases from J; bases unmatched to any gene: 11. CDR3 sequence reads: CASSFDRERRAFF. The CDR3 nucleotides are TGCGCCAGCAGTTTTGACAGGGAACGTAGAGCTTTCTTT.

V and J are TRBV12-3 or TRBV12-4 and TRBJ2-1, with 11 bases matching TRBD1. CDR3 size: 13 residues. V gave up 5 bases and J gave up 13 bases; unmatched junction bases: 7. The CDR3 region has the DNA TGTGCCAGCAGTCCCGGGACAGGGGGTATCCAGTTCTTC. Amino acids: CASSPGTGGIQFF.

V gene TRBV4-1 combines with J gene TRBJ1-1; 11 nucleotides match TRBD1. J lost 10 bases, V lost 5 bases, and 12 bases had no gene match. The CDR3 runs to 15 residues. The germline CDR1 and CDR2 sequences are MGHRA and YSYEKL. CDR3 coding DNA: TGCGCCAGCAGCAAGCCGGGACAGGGGGAGAAGAGAGCTTTCTTT. Amino acid sequence: CASSKPGQGEKRAFF.

This chain joins TRBV11-1 and TRBJ1-1; D remains ambiguous. The CDR3 sequence is 15 residues long. The V end was cut by 1 base, the J end by 4 bases, with 13 bases between. From germline, CDR1 is SGHAT and CDR2 FQDESV (reference sequence). The CDR3 loop reads CASSLGSRGSTEAFF. Here the CDR3 DNA reads TGTGCCAGCAGCTTAGGTAGTCGAGGGAGCACTGAAGCTTTCTTT. The whole variable domain, filled in from reference TRBV11-1 and TRBJ1-1, reads EAEVAQSPRYKITEKSQAVAFWCDPISGHATLYWYRQILGQGPELLVQFQDESVVDDSQLPKDRFSAERLKGVDSTLKIQPAELGDSAMYLCASSLGSRGSTEAFFGQGTRLTVV.

The chain uses TRBV25-1 and TRBJ2-1, with TRBD1 matching over 9 bases. The length of the CDR3 is 17 residues. V lost 0 bases, J lost 6 bases, and 9 bases stayed unmatched. Germline V CDR1 and CDR2: MGHDK, SYGVNS. CDR3 protein: CASSEYTAGTGINEQFF. CDR3 coding DNA: TGTGCCAGCAGTGAATATACCGCCGGGACAGGGATCAATGAGCAGTTCTTC.

The chain couples TRBV4-1 to TRBJ1-1; 10 bases align to TRBD1. CDR1 and CDR2 (germline): MGHRA, YSYEKL. V lost 1 base to trimming and J lost 4 bases; unmatched junction nucleotides: 9. This CDR3 has 17 amino acids. The CDR3 bases are TGCGCCAGCAGCCAAGGGGATGGGACAGGGGATATCACTGAAGCTTTCTTT. It translates to CASSQGDGTGDITEAFF.

CDR3 coding DNA: TGTGCCAGCAGGTACAACAGGGGGTCTAATCAGCCCCAGCATTTT. This codes for CASRYNRGSNQPQHF. The chain links TRBV28 to TRBJ1-5, with 8 bases matching TRBD1. Trimming removed 6 bases from V and 4 bases from J; junction bases left unmatched: 8. The CDR3 totals 15 residues. CDR1 MDHEN and CDR2 SYDVKM come from the germline V gene. Based on the CDR3 plus reference TRBV28 and TRBJ1-5, the full variable domain is DVKVTQSSRYLVKRTGEKVFLECVQDMDHENMFWYRQDPGLGLRLIYFSYDVKMKEKGDIPEGYSVSREKKERFSLILESASTNQTSMYLCASRYNRGSNQPQHFGDGTRLSIL.